This T cell receptor beta chain was retrieved from a study of blood T cell repertoires in COVID-19. On the study more broadly: Cohort 3 recovery required two negative PCRs, clearance, or symptom resolution. Researchers got acute and convalescent COVID-19 samples from the United States, Italy and Spain.

Produced via immunoSEQ multiplex PCR; TCRdb's table is partial and in-frame only. There are under 200,000 clones in the sample; about 88% occur only once, and 20% to 25% lies in the top ten. Trimming shortened V by 2 bases and J by 5 bases, and 9 bases separated the two germline ends. Per the germline V gene, CDR1 is SGHAT and CDR2 is FQNNGV. The CDR3 is 13 amino acids. The V call is TRBV11-2, the J call TRBJ1-1; D is unresolved. The TCR was taken from a woman aged 40 to 50 in a cohort exposed to, infected with or recovered from COVID-19 (not recorded which). Sequenced sample: PBMCs or T cells enriched from blood (not recorded which). CDR3 nucleotides: TGTGCCAGCAGCTTAAAGGGCGGGACTGAAGCTTTCTTT. Translated, it gives CASSLKGGTEAFF.